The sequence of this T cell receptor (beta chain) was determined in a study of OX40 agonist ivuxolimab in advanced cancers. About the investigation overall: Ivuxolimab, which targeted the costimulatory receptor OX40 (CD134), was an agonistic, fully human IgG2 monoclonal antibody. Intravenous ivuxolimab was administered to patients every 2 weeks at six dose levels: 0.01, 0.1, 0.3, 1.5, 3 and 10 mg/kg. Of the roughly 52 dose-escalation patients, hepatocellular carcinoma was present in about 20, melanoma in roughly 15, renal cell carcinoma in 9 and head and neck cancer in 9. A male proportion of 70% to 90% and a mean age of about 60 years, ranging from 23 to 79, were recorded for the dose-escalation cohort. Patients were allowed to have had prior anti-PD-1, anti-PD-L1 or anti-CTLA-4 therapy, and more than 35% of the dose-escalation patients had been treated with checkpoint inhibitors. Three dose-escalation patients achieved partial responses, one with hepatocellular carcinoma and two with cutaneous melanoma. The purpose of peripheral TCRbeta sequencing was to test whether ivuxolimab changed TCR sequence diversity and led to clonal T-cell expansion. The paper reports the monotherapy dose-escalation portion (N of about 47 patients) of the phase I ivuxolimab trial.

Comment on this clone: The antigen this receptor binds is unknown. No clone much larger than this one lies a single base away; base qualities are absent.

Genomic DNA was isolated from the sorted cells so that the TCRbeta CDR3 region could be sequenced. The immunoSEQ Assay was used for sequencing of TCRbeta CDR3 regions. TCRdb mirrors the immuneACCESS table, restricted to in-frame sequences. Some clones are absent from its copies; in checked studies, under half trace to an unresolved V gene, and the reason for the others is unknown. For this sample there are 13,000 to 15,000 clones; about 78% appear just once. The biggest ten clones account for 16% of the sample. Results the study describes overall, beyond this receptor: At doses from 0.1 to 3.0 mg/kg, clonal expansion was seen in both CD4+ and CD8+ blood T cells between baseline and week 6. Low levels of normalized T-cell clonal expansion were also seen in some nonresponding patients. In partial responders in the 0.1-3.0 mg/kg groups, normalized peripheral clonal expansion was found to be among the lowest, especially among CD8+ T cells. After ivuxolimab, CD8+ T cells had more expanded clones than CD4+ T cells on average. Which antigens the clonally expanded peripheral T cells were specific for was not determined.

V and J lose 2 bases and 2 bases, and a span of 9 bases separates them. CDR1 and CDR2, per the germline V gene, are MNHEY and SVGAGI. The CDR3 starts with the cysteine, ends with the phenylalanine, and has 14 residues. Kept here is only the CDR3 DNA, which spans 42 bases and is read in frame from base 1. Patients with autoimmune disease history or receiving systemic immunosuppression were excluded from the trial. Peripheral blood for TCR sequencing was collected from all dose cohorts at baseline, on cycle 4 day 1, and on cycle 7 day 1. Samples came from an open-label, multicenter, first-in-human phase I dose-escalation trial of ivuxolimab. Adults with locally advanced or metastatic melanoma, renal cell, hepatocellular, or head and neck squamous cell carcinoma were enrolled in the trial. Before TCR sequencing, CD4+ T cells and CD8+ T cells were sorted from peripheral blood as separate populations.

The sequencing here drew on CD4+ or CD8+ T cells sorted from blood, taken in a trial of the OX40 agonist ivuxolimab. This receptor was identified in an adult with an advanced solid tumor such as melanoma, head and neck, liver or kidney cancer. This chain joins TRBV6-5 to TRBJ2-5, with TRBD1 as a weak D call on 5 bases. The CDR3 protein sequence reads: CASSYGAPQETQYF. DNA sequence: TGTGCCAGCAGTTACGGGGCGCCACAAGAGACCCAGTACTTC.